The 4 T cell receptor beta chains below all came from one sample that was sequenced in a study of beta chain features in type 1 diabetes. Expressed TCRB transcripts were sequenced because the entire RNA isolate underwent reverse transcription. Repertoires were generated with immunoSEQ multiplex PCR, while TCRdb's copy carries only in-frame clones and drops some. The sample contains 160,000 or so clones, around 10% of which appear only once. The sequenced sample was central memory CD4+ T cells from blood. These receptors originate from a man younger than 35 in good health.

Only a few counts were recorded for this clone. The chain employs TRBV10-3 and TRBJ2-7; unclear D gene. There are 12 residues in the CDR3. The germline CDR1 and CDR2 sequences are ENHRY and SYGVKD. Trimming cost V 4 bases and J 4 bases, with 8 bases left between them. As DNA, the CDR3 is TGTGCCATCAGTGGAGGTGGTTACGAGCAGTACTTC. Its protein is CAISGGGYEQYF.

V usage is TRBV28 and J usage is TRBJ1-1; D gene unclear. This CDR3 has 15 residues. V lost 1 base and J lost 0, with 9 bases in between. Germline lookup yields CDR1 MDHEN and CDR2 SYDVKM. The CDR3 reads CASSLLPELNTEAFF. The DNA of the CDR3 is TGTGCCAGCAGTTTATTACCGGAATTGAACACTGAAGCTTTCTTT.

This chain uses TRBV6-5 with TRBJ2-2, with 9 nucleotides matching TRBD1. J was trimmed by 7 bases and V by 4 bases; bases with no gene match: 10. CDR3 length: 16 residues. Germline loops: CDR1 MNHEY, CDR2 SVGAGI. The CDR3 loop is CASSSPTGGMNGELFF. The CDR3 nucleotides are TGTGCCAGCAGTTCCCCGACAGGGGGGATGAACGGGGAGCTGTTTTTT.

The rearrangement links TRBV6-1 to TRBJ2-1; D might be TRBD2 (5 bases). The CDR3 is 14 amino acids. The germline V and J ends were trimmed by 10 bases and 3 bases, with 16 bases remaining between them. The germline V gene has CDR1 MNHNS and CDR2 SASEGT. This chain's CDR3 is CAIRFSDIYNEQFF. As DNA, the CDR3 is TGTGCCATCAGATTTAGCGACATCTACAATGAGCAGTTCTTC.